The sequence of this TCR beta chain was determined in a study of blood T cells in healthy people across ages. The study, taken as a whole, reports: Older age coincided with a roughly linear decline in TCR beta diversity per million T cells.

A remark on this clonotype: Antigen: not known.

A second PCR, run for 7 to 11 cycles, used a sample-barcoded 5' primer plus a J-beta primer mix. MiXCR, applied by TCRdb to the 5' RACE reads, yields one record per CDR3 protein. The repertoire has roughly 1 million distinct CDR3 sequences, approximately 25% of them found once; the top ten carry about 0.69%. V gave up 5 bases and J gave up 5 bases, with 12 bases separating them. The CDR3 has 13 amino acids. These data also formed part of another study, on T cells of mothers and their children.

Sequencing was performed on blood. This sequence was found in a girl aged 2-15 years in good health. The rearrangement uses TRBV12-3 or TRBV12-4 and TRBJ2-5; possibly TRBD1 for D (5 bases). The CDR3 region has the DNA TGTGCCAGCAGTGTAAAGTCAGGGGAGACCCAGTACTTC. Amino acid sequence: CASSVKSGETQYF.